This T cell receptor (beta chain) came from a study of metastatic and nonmetastatic thyroid tumors. TCRdb called clones again from the PCR reads with MiXCR. The sample has around 65,000 clones; 13% to 15% are singletons. All patients were untreated before thyroid surgery. This clone was found a few times. A read error may produce the germline difference seen at one junction end. Sequencing was carried out using blood. The sequence was obtained from a male donor with papillary thyroid cancer or a benign thyroid nodule (not recorded which). Some clones in this sample may be carry-over from other donors' samples.

The CDR3, as DNA: TGTGCCAGCAGTCAAACAGGGTTAATAAGCAATCAGCCCCGGCATTTT. Protein: CASSQTGLISNQPRHF. The chain combines TRBV12-3 or TRBV12-4 with TRBJ1-5, with D perhaps TRBD1 (6 bases). The CDR3 is 16 amino acids.